This T cell receptor (beta chain) was recorded in a study of blood T cell repertoires in COVID-19. In the study overall: Sites in the United States, Italy and Spain provided acute and convalescent COVID-19 samples. Sources were T cells, B-cell-depleted T cells, or PBMCs; the material itself was cDNA or gDNA.

Per the original methods: Reference gene primer amplification yielded estimated nucleated cell counts. Measured with immunoSEQ multiplex PCR; TCRdb has only the in-frame clones, and not every one. For V, J and clone size, that table is used; D and trimming come from the DNA. In the table there are 110,000 or so clones, about 88% of which are singletons. The J segment lost 8 bases and the V segment lost 6 bases, leaving 9 bases of the junction unmatched. This CDR3 is 14 amino acids long. Germline V CDR1 and CDR2: MRHNA, SNTAGT. Sample: peripheral blood. This TCR derives from a man aged 40-55 years with acute or convalescent COVID-19. The chain combines TRBV6-4 with TRBJ2-2, with TRBD1 identical over 7 bases. CDR3: CASRTGTVGGELFF. CDR3 sequence (DNA): TGTGCCAGCAGGACCGGGACAGTCGGGGGGGAGCTGTTTTTT.